This T cell receptor (beta chain) was obtained from a study of cytomegalovirus exposure and HLA in healthy donors. Study-wide background: Falling in the Caucasian-associated ancestry cluster were 65% to 90% of about 400 genotyped donors.

PCR amplification relied on 60 Vbeta primers (plus 13 Jbeta primers). TCRdb's table, derived via immunoSEQ multiplex PCR, lists solely in-frame clones and lacks some. The repertoire holds approximately 180,000 clones, over 65% seen once, with 1.5% to 2% in the top ten. On this clone: Antigen specificity is unknown.

Findings and caveats of the study: Judged likely to be a sequencing artifact was a cluster of highly shared sequence variants. Per a later analysis, HLA-associated TCR beta chains showed more clonal expansion than other, equally common TCR beta chains. Among donors in an Asian-associated ancestry cluster, a later analysis reportedly found fewer N-insertions than the approximately 670-donor mean.

The sample was PBMCs. The source of this sequence is a woman in her thirties in good health and CMV-seronegative.

CDR3 residues: CASSEVVAGNYEQYF. Written as DNA, the CDR3 is TGTGCCAGCAGTGAAGTGGTAGCGGGGAACTACGAGCAGTACTTC. The rearrangement joins TRBV6-1 to TRBJ2-7, with 8 positions matching TRBD2. The CDR3 sequence is 15 residues long. Germline V gene data show CDR1 as MNHNS and CDR2 as SASEGT. V lost 1 base and J lost 3; bases outside the gene matches: 5.